These 31 T cell receptor beta chains share one sample of origin, sequenced in a study of blood T cell repertoires in COVID-19. Data came from immunoSEQ multiplex PCR; TCRdb stores just in-frame clones and leaves some out. The table has roughly 120,000 clones, around 90% seen once. The sequenced sample consisted of peripheral blood. The source is a man in his forties or fifties with active COVID-19.

The chain employs TRBV2 and TRBJ2-2; 8 bases match TRBD1. The CDR3 consists of 15 residues. CDR1 and CDR2 (germline): SNHLY, FYNNEI. J was trimmed by 6 bases and V by 7 bases; bases with no gene match: 10. The CDR3 nucleotides are TGTGCCAGCATGGTGGGACAGGCAACGTCCGGGGAGCTGTTTTTT. This translates into CASMVGQATSGELFF.

This chain connects TRBV5-5 to TRBJ1-4; weak D call: TRBD1 (5 bases). From germline, CDR1 is SGHKS and CDR2 YYEKEE (reference sequence). The CDR3 is 13 amino acids. The germline V and J ends were trimmed by 4 bases and 8 bases, with 12 bases remaining between them. The CDR3 reads CASSQGPREKLFF. CDR3 sequence (DNA): TGTGCCAGCAGCCAGGGTCCTCGCGAAAAACTGTTTTTT.

V and J are TRBV18 and TRBJ2-1; possibly TRBD2 for D (5 bases). Per the germline V gene, CDR1 is KGHSH and CDR2 is LQKENI. The CDR3 totals 15 residues. Trimming removed 4 bases from V and 8 bases from J, with 18 bases in between. The CDR3 is CASSLIRSGEDEQFF. In DNA, the CDR3 is TGTGCCAGCTCACTGATCCGCTCCGGGGAAGATGAGCAGTTCTTC.

In this sample, this clone turned up once. The chain uses TRBV10-3 and TRBJ2-7; possibly TRBD2 for D (5 bases). V dropped 3 bases and J dropped 3 bases, with 12 bases sitting between them. Germline CDR1 is ENHRY and CDR2 is SYGVKD. The CDR3 runs 14 residues. CDR3 region: CAISEVAAGYEQYV. In DNA form, the CDR3 reads TGTGCCATCAGTGAAGTTGCTGCGGGCTACGAGCAGTACGTC.

This clone showed up just once. V is TRBV11-2 and J is TRBJ1-6, with no clear D. Germline values: CDR1 SGHAT, CDR2 FQNNGV. Trimming took off 5 bases at V and 3 bases at J, with 8 bases between the two ends. The CDR3 loop spans 14 amino acids. The CDR3 sequence: CASSRVVYNSPLHF. CDR3 DNA: TGTGCCAGCAGCCGGGTAGTCTATAATTCACCCCTCCACTTT.

This chain links TRBV10-3 with TRBJ1-4; TRBD1 matches 7 bases. Germline V gene sequence: CDR1 ENHRY, CDR2 SYGVKD. Trimming took 0 bases from V and 7 from J; bases not matched to a gene: 5. The CDR3 extends over 15 amino acids. The CDR3 DNA follows: TGTGCCATCAGTGAGTCAGACACAGGGGTTGAAAAACTGTTTTTT. Residues: CAISESDTGVEKLFF.

The rearrangement links TRBV7-9 to TRBJ2-7; tentative D call: TRBD2 (5 bases). This CDR3 contains 12 residues. With 4 bases removed from V and 6 bases from J, the gap between germline ends came to 10 bases. The V gene's germline CDR1 is SEHNR and CDR2 FQNEAQ (reference sequence). The CDR3 region has the DNA TGTGCCAGCAGCTACGGGGATGGCGAGCAGTACGTC. It translates to CASSYGDGEQYV.

The chain employs TRBV7-8 and TRBJ1-6; D not certain. V was shortened by 7 bases and J by 4 bases, with 14 bases between the two germline ends. Germline V gene data show CDR1 as SGHVS and CDR2 as FQNEAQ. The CDR3 has 15 amino acids. The CDR3 region has the DNA TGTGCCAGCACCCTCGCTAGGAGATATAATTCACCCCTCCACTTT. This codes for CASTLARRYNSPLHF. Full variable domain (outside the CDR3, taken from reference TRBV7-8 and TRBJ1-6): GAGVSQSPRYKVAKRGQDVALRCDPISGHVSLFWYQQALGQGPEFLTYFQNEAQLDKSGLPSDRFFAERPEGSVSTLKIQRTQQEDSAVYLCASTLARRYNSPLHFGNGTRLTVT.

V gene TRBV7-2 combines with J gene TRBJ1-5; D perhaps matches TRBD1 (5 bases). Germline-derived CDR1 and CDR2 are SGHTA and FQGNSA. The CDR3 sequence is 13 residues long. With 3 bases removed from V and 4 bases from J, the gap between germline ends came to 7 bases. The CDR3 sequence: CASSFQGNQPQHF. As DNA, the CDR3 is TGTGCCAGCAGCTTCCAGGGTAATCAGCCCCAGCATTTT.

The chain links TRBV5-1 to TRBJ2-2; TRBD2 matches 11 bases. V lost 4 bases, J lost 3 bases, and 2 bases stayed unmatched. Per germline, CDR1 SGHRS and CDR2 YFSETQ. The CDR3 spans 15 residues. The CDR3 DNA reads TGCGCCAGCAGCGTGACTAGCGGGGACACCGGGGAGCTGTTTTTT. This gives the protein CASSVTSGDTGELFF.

The chain has TRBV2 and TRBJ2-2; 8 bases are shared with TRBD2. Germline V CDR1 and CDR2: SNHLY, FYNNEI. The CDR3 consists of 13 residues. The V and J ends lost 8 bases and 6 bases, in that order; junction bases with no gene match: 5. The DNA of the CDR3 is TGTGCCAGCGGCCTGGGACTAGCCGGGGAGCTGTTTTTT. This sequence encodes CASGLGLAGELFF.

The chain joins TRBV10-3 to TRBJ2-1; 9 bases fit TRBD1. Trimming took 3 bases from V and 7 from J; bases not matched to a gene: 10. Looked up from germline, CDR1 is ENHRY and CDR2 is SYGVKD. The CDR3 length is 16 residues. The CDR3 coding sequence is TGTGCCATCAGTGATGGGGGACAGGGCTTGGGGAATGAGCAGTTCTTC. Translated: CAISDGGQGLGNEQFF.

The sample holds one count of this clone. The chain is built from TRBV6-6 and TRBJ1-3; TRBD1 matches at 8 bases. J was trimmed by 0 bases and V by 5 bases; bases with no gene match: 9. Germline CDR1 reads MNHNY; CDR2 reads SVGAGI (reference sequence). CDR3 size: 17 residues. The CDR3 coding sequence is TGTGCCAGCAGTCCTATTGGGACAGGCTTCTCTGGAAACACCATATATTTT. This sequence encodes CASSPIGTGFSGNTIYF.

V is TRBV7-2 and J is TRBJ1-1; 7 bases agree with TRBD1. Germline assignment: CDR1 SGHTA and CDR2 FQGNSA. This CDR3 has 17 amino acids. V lost 5 bases to trimming and J lost 5 bases; unmatched junction nucleotides: 17. DNA for the CDR3: TGTGCCAGCAGCCCTAGGATAAGGACAGGCAGTTATACTGAAGCTTTCTTT. This encodes CASSPRIRTGSYTEAFF. The full variable domain, its missing parts supplied by reference TRBV7-2 and TRBJ1-1, is GAGVSQSPSNKVTEKGKDVELRCDPISGHTALYWYRQSLGQGLEFLIYFQGNSAPDKSGLPSDRFSAERTGGSVSTLTIQRTQQEDSAVYLCASSPRIRTGSYTEAFFGQGTRLTVV.

This clone has just one count. This chain links TRBV2 with TRBJ2-7; possibly TRBD1 for D (6 bases). The CDR3 covers 14 residues. V lost 7 bases, J lost 1 base, and 14 bases lay in between. In germline, CDR1 is SNHLY, CDR2 FYNNEI. CDR3 sequence: CASMQRDTSYEQYF. The CDR3 DNA follows: TGTGCCAGCATGCAACGGGACACTTCCTACGAGCAGTACTTC.

The CDR3 DNA is TGTGCCAGCAGCCGGACAGGGGGCGAGAACACTGAAGCTTTCTTT. Translated: CASSRTGGENTEAFF. This chain uses TRBV6-5 with TRBJ1-1; the match to TRBD1 covers 11 bases. Looked up from germline, CDR1 is MNHEY and CDR2 is SVGAGI. The trim removed 6 bases at V and 1 base at J, leaving 4 bases unmatched. The CDR3 loop spans 15 amino acids.

V and J are TRBV7-3 and TRBJ2-1, with 7 bases lining up with TRBD1. Germline loops: CDR1 SGHTA, CDR2 FQGTGA. This CDR3 has 15 amino acids. V gave up 5 bases and J gave up 5 bases; unmatched junction bases: 9. This CDR3 reads CASSPGGQDNNEQFF. CDR3 bases: TGTGCCAGCAGCCCCGGAGGACAGGACAACAATGAGCAGTTCTTC.

This clone occurred once. The chain uses TRBV2 and TRBJ1-2; tentatively, D is TRBD1 (6 bases). The V gene lost 1 base and the J gene lost 3 bases, with 15 bases spanning the gap. The CDR3 extends over 16 amino acids. In germline, CDR1 is SNHLY, CDR2 FYNNEI. The CDR3 DNA follows: TGTGCCAGCAGTGAAGTTAGCGCAGGGGATTACTATGGCTACACCTTC. Its translation: CASSEVSAGDYYGYTF. The full variable domain, with the rest looked up from reference TRBV2 and TRBJ1-2, is EPEVTQTPSHQVTQMGQEVILRCVPISNHLYFYWYRQILGQKVEFLVSFYNNEISEKSEIFDDQFSVERPDGSNFTLKIRSTKLEDSAMYFCASSEVSAGDYYGYTFGSGTRLTVV.

The chain employs TRBV9 and TRBJ2-3; 9 bases match TRBD2. The CDR3 length is 16 residues. Germline V lookup: CDR1 SGDLS, CDR2 YYNGEE. The V and J ends lost 4 bases and 0 bases, in that order; junction bases with no gene match: 6. CDR3 in DNA: TGTGCCAGCAGCCCGAGACTAGCGGTCAGCACAGATACGCAGTATTTT. Amino acid sequence: CASSPRLAVSTDTQYF.

The chain combines TRBV21-1 with TRBJ2-5; the table calls TRBD1, which could not be checked here. TRBV21-1 is a documented pseudogene. The CDR3 length is 24 residues. CDR3 loop: CASSSRFSAPTRGKKDRAQETQYF. Here the CDR3 DNA reads TGTGCCAGCAGCTCTAGGTTTTCGGCCCCTACCAGGGGGAAAAAGGACAGGGCCCAAGAGACCCAGTACTTC.

V gene TRBV14 combines with J gene TRBJ1-2; TRBD1 matches at 12 bases. The CDR3 has 16 amino acids. Unmatched junction bases numbered 6, after V lost 4 bases and J lost 3 bases. Germline CDR1 SGHDN, CDR2 FVKESK. CDR3 bases: TGTGCCAGCAGCCCTGGGGACAGGGGGCGGTACTATGGCTACACCTTC. Encoded protein: CASSPGDRGRYYGYTF.

The rearrangement links TRBV5-5 to TRBJ2-1; 7 bases are shared with TRBD2. This CDR3 has 20 amino acids. The J segment lost 2 bases and the V segment lost 0 bases, leaving 17 bases of the junction unmatched. Germline V CDR1 and CDR2: SGHKS, YYEKEE (reference sequence). This chain's CDR3 is CASSLEGSGNLGGAYNEQFF. CDR3 coding DNA: TGTGCCAGCAGCTTGGAGGGAAGCGGGAATCTTGGGGGGGCCTACAATGAGCAGTTCTTC.

The chain uses TRBV15 and TRBJ2-1; the D gene is possibly TRBD1 (5 bases). Trimming removed 0 bases from V and 7 bases from J, with 13 bases in between. The germline V gene encodes CDR1 LNHNV and CDR2 YYDKDF (reference sequence). The CDR3 is made up of 15 amino acids. The DNA for the CDR3 is TGTGCCACCAGCAGAGATAGGGGCCCTGGAAATGAGCAGTTCTTC. This sequence encodes CATSRDRGPGNEQFF.

This clone has just one count. The chain employs TRBV7-9 and TRBJ2-6; the match to TRBD2 covers 7 bases. Trimming took 4 bases from V and 11 from J; bases not matched to a gene: 5. The CDR3 length is 13 residues. The germline V gene has CDR1 SEHNR and CDR2 FQNEAQ (reference sequence). CDR3 protein: CASSSRGVDVLTF. The CDR3, as DNA: TGTGCCAGCAGCTCCCGGGGGGTAGACGTCCTGACTTTC.

The chain combines TRBV24-1 with TRBJ2-5, with 7 bases lining up with TRBD2. V lost 6 bases, J lost 5 bases, and 8 bases stayed unmatched. CDR1 is KGHDR, CDR2 SFDVKD, per germline. The CDR3 runs 14 residues. CDR3 DNA: TGTGCCACCAGTCTTGCGGGAGAGTGGGAGACCCAGTACTTC. Protein: CATSLAGEWETQYF.

CDR3 coding DNA: TGTGCCAGCAGCTTACGACAGGTCACAGATACGCAGTATTTT. Translated: CASSLRQVTDTQYF. This rearrangement joins TRBV5-5 to TRBJ2-3, with D maybe TRBD1 (6 bases). CDR1 is SGHKS, CDR2 YYEKEE, per germline (reference sequence). V was cut by 2 bases and J by 2 bases, with 9 bases left in between. The CDR3 covers 14 residues.

The chain has TRBV7-3 and TRBJ2-7, with 10 bases matching TRBD2. V was pared by 8 bases and J by 1 base, with 14 bases of the junction left unmatched. Looked up from germline, CDR1 is SGHTA and CDR2 is FQGTGA. This CDR3 is 17 amino acids long. The CDR3 region has the DNA TGTGCCAGCCAGCCTAGCGGGGGCCCCCCTCCGTCCTACGAGCAGTACTTC. This encodes CASQPSGGPPPSYEQYF.

J is TRBJ1-5 and V is TRBV28; a possible D gene is TRBD1 (6 bases). Germline CDR1 is MDHEN and CDR2 is SYDVKM. Deletions cut 4 bases from V and 7 bases from J, with 14 bases between. This CDR3 has 14 amino acids. CDR3: CASSSGGGQQPQHF. The CDR3 nucleotides are TGTGCCAGCAGTTCTGGGGGGGGGCAACAGCCCCAGCATTTT.

The chain links TRBV4-1 to TRBJ2-3; 7 nucleotides align to TRBD2. Germline V gene sequence: CDR1 MGHRA, CDR2 YSYEKL. Trimming removed 2 bases from V and 6 bases from J; junction bases left unmatched: 11. CDR3 size: 16 residues. The CDR3 sequence: CASSQPSGVPVDTQYF. Written as DNA, the CDR3 is TGCGCCAGCAGCCAACCAAGCGGGGTTCCCGTGGATACGCAGTATTTT.

The rearrangement joins TRBV2 to TRBJ1-1; weak D call: TRBD1 (6 bases). V was pared by 6 bases and J by 2 bases, with 13 bases between. This CDR3 comprises 14 residues. Germline values: CDR1 SNHLY, CDR2 FYNNEI. CDR3 sequence (DNA): TGTGCCAGCAGGACCAAACAGGGAAACACTGAAGCTTTCTTT. Translation gives CASRTKQGNTEAFF.

The V call is TRBV6-5, the J call TRBJ1-2; 8 positions agree with TRBD1. J lost 4 bases, V lost 7 bases, and 8 bases had no gene match. This CDR3 is built from 14 residues. The germline V gene has CDR1 MNHEY and CDR2 SVGAGI. The CDR3 here is CASNRDRFGYGYTF. Written as DNA, the CDR3 is TGTGCCAGCAACCGGGACAGGTTTGGCTATGGCTACACCTTC.